One and the same sample provided the 9 T cell receptor beta chains below, sequenced in a study of shared clonotypes between healthy human individuals. Assay used: immunoSEQ multiplex PCR; TCRdb lists only in-frame clones, some missing. Among a few million clones listed, approximately 93% were seen once. Sequenced material: naive CD4+ T cells from PBMCs. Subset denoted: CD45RA+ positively selected. All receptors come from a young man in good health. Some clones in this sample may be carry-over from other donors' samples.

This clone was counted once. V usage is TRBV19 and J usage is TRBJ2-7, with TRBD2 matching over 7 bases. The germline gives CDR1 LNHDA, CDR2 SQIVND (reference sequence). CDR3 size: 15 residues. The V and J ends lost 4 bases and 2 bases, in that order; junction bases with no gene match: 8. The CDR3 DNA reads as TGTGCCAGTAGTAGACCTAGCGGTAAGACCTACGAGCAGTACTTC. It yields the protein CASSRPSGKTYEQYF.

This chain links TRBV5-1 with TRBJ2-7; 7 bases fit TRBD1. The J segment lost 2 bases and the V segment lost 4 bases, leaving 9 bases of the junction unmatched. This CDR3 contains 15 residues. Germline V gene sequence: CDR1 SGHRS, CDR2 YFSETQ. This chain's CDR3 is CASSVGDSGPYEQYF. CDR3 bases: TGCGCCAGCAGCGTGGGGGACAGCGGTCCCTACGAGCAGTACTTC.

The V and J genes are TRBV11-1 and TRBJ2-2, with a possible D match to TRBD1 (6 bases). The germline gives CDR1 SGHAT, CDR2 FQDESV (reference sequence). V lost 5 bases, J lost 3 bases, and 19 bases lay in between. The CDR3 sequence is 17 residues long. This CDR3 reads CASSPGDRRRDTGELFF. The CDR3, as DNA: TGTGCCAGCAGCCCAGGGGATAGGCGGCGGGACACCGGGGAGCTGTTTTTT.

Here the CDR3 DNA reads TGTGCCAGCAACCTTTGGACTAGCGCCTCCTACGAGCAGTACTTC. It codes for CASNLWTSASYEQYF. The J gene is TRBJ2-7, the V gene TRBV6-1; TRBD2 matches at 9 bases. This CDR3 region has 15 residues. CDR1 is MNHNS and CDR2 is SASEGT in the germline V gene. The trim removed 7 bases at V and 0 bases at J, leaving 7 bases unmatched.

The rearrangement uses TRBV4-3 and TRBJ2-3; D perhaps matches TRBD2 (5 bases). The CDR3 sequence is 14 residues long. Germline V gene sequence: CDR1 LGHNA, CDR2 YSLEER. V gave up 2 bases and J gave up 1 base, with 7 bases separating them. CDR3 sequence: CASSQRTGTDTQYF. In nucleotides, the CDR3 is TGCGCCAGCAGCCAAAGGACTGGCACAGATACGCAGTATTTT.

The chain links TRBV4-1 to TRBJ2-5; 10 positions agree with TRBD2. CDR1 is MGHRA, CDR2 YSYEKL, per germline. V lost 6 bases and J lost 0; bases outside the gene matches: 10. The CDR3 extends over 17 amino acids. The CDR3 loop is CASSPPTSGTYQETQYF. CDR3 bases: TGCGCCAGCAGTCCACCCACTAGCGGGACATACCAAGAGACCCAGTACTTC.

Details on this clone: Within the sample, other DNA sequences also encode this same CDR3. This chain links TRBV2 with TRBJ2-5; D remains ambiguous. This CDR3 contains 11 residues. V was shortened by 5 bases and J by 1 base, with 2 bases between the two germline ends. Germline V CDR1 and CDR2: SNHLY, FYNNEI. CDR3 DNA: TGTGCCAGCAGTCCCCAAGAGACCCAGTACTTC. It translates to CASSPQETQYF.

In DNA form, the CDR3 reads TGTGCCTGGAGCGGGACTAGCGGGAGGGCGGATACGCAGTATTTT. It encodes CAWSGTSGRADTQYF. This sequence joins TRBV30 and TRBJ2-3; 16 bases are shared with TRBD2. Germline assignment: CDR1 GTSNPN and CDR2 SVGIG (reference sequence). V dropped 3 bases and J dropped 6; count of bases not matched to a gene: 3. The CDR3 spans 15 residues.

The chain employs TRBV6-5 and TRBJ2-7; maybe TRBD1 (6 bases). The CDR3 is 13 amino acids. Trimming shortened V by 2 bases and J by 3 bases, and 8 bases separated the two germline ends. Looked up from germline, CDR1 is MNHEY and CDR2 is SVGAGI. The CDR3 protein is CASSYARGYEQYF. DNA for the CDR3: TGTGCCAGCAGTTACGCCAGGGGCTACGAGCAGTACTTC.